The T cell receptor (beta chain) under discussion was sequenced for a study of CD8 T cells in ankylosing spondylitis (dated by TCRdb to 2015 to 2018). Turning to the overall study: To find TCR variants linked to disease, the study profiled T cell receptor beta repertoires in ankylosing spondylitis patients and healthy donors. Peripheral blood samples were taken, and synovial fluid was additionally collected from ankylosing spondylitis patients. The full study cohort comprised 25 ankylosing spondylitis patients and approximately 100 healthy donors. Overall results and qualifications from the work: Some of the motif variants had been reported before in the synovial fluid and blood of reactive arthritis patients, a finding that suggests common disease-initiation mechanisms. According to the report, matched synovial fluid samples from ankylosing spondylitis patients were significantly enriched for the disease-linked clones. Blood from ankylosing spondylitis patients appeared to be characterized by a TCR beta motif made up of under ten highly homologous amino acid variants. In peripheral blood, the disease-linked clones were found at relatively low frequencies and had a CD8+ phenotype.

V is pared back by 5 bases and J by 4 bases, with 9 bases lying between the germline termini. Per the germline V gene, MDHEN is the CDR1 and SYDVKM is the CDR2. The CDR3 has 13 amino acids, counting the end cysteine and phenylalanine. Only the CDR3 DNA is retained, 39 bases long and in frame from the first base. This clonotype has a handful of counts. The antigen it recognizes is unknown. One base away there is no much larger clone; base qualities are not given. Instrument on record: Illumina HiSeq 2500. Quantitative 5'-RACE with molecular barcodes was the method used to prepare the TCR beta libraries. In the original analysis: To identify disease-linked TCR variants, a new computational method was used, one built on a probabilistic model of VDJ rearrangement. TCRdb ran its own pipeline on the public reads, namely fastp trimming at Q25 and MiXCR clone calling, and kept in-frame beta chains. Under each unique CDR3 protein, matching rows form one entry showing the most common genes and DNA. The authors' filters were not applied to this entry. The sample data list approximately 220,000 distinct CDR3 sequences, and about 16% of these were observed just once. About 42% of the sample goes to the ten largest clones.

Sequencing was done on a sample of blood, either unsorted or a sorted T cell fraction (not recorded which). The V gene is TRBV28 and the J gene is TRBJ1-3; TRBD1 might be the D gene, on 5 matching bases. The sequence was obtained from a male donor with ankylosing spondylitis. Read as DNA, the sequence is TGTGCCAGCAGTGCAGGGTTCGGAAACACCATATATTTT. Its protein reads: CASSAGFGNTIYF.